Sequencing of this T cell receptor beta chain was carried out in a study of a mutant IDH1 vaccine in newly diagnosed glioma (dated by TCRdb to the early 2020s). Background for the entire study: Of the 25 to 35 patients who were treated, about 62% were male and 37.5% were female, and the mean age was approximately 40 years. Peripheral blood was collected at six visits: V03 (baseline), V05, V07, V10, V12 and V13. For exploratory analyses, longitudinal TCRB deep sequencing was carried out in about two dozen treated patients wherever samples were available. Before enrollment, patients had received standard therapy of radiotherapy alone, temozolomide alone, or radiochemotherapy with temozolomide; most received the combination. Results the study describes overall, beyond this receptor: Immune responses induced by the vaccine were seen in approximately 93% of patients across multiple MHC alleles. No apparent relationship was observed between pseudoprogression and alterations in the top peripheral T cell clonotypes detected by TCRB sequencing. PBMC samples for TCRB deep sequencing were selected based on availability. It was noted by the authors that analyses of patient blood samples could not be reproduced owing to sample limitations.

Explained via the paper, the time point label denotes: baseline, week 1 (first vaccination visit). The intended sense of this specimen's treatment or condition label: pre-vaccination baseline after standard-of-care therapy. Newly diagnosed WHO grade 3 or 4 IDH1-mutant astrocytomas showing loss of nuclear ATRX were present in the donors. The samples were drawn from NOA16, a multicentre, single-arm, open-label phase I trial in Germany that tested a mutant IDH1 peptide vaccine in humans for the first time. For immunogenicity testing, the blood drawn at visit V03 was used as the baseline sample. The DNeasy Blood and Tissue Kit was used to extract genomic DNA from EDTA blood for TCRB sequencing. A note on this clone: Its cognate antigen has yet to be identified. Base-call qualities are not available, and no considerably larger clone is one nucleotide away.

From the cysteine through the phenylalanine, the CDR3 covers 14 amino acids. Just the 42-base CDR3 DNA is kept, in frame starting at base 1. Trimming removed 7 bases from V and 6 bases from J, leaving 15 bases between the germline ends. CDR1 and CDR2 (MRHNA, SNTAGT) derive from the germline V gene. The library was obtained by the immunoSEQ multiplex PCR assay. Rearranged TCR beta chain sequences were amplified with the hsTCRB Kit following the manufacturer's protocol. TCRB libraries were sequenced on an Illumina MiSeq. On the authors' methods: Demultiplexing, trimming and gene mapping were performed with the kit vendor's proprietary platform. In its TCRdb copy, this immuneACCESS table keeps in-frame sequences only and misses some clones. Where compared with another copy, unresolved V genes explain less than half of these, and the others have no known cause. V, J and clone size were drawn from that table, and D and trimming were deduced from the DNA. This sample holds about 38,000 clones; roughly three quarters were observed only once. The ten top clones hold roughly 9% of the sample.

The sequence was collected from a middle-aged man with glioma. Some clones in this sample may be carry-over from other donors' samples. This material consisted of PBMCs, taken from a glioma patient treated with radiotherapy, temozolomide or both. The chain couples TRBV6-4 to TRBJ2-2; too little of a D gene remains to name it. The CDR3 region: CASTPTSPPGELFF. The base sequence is TGTGCCAGCACGCCGACCTCGCCCCCCGGGGAGCTGTTTTTT.